The 21 T cell receptor beta chains reported below all come from one sample, sequenced in a study of blood T cells in healthy people across ages. It was with a sample-barcoded 5' primer and a J-beta primer mix that a second PCR of about 6 to 12 cycles was run. One entry per CDR3 protein results from TCRdb running MiXCR on the 5' RACE reads. The sample comprises under 700,000 distinct CDR3 sequences, nearly 25% of which are singletons, and approximately 8.7% rests with the top ten. The data were also submitted as part of a second study, on T cells of mothers and their children.

The source material was blood. The receptor set was obtained from a boy under 18 in good health.

This clonotype was recorded a few times. J is TRBJ2-3 and V is TRBV18, with TRBD2 identical over 8 bases. The V segment lost 2 bases and the J segment 6 bases; nucleotides outside the gene matches: 10. Germline V gene lookup returns CDR1 KGHSH and CDR2 LQKENI. The CDR3 length is 16 residues. CDR3 in DNA: TGTGCCAGCTCACCAACGGCGGGGGGTATTCGCGATACGCAGTATTTT. Its translation: CASSPTAGGIRDTQYF.

The gene calls are TRBV7-3 and TRBJ2-2, with a weak D call TRBD1 (6 bases). Between the trimmed V and J ends, which lost 1 base and 6 bases, there was a span of 9 bases. In germline, CDR1 is SGHTA, CDR2 FQGTGA. The CDR3 runs to 14 residues. Here the CDR3 DNA reads TGTGCCAGCAGCTTAAAAGGGGGTTCCGGGGAGCTGTTTTTT. Protein sequence: CASSLKGGSGELFF.

The chain joins TRBV6-2 or TRBV6-3 to TRBJ2-2; D ambiguous. V lost 6 bases and J lost 5, with 13 bases in between. The germline V gene encodes CDR1 MNHEY and CDR2 SVGEGT. The CDR3 has 14 amino acids. The CDR3 region has the DNA TGTGCCAGCAGCTTCCGGCGAGCGACCGGGGAGCTGTTTTTT. It specifies CASSFRRATGELFF.

Only a few counts were recorded for this clonotype. CDR3 loop: CASSSRTSLWEKRETQYF. CDR3 coding DNA: TGCGCCAGCAGCTCGAGGACCTCTCTTTGGGAAAAAAGGGAGACCCAGTACTTC. This chain uses TRBV5-1 with TRBJ2-5; no clear D gene. Germline V gene data show CDR1 as SGHRS and CDR2 as YFSETQ. The CDR3 consists of 18 residues. Trimming took off 3 bases at V and 5 bases at J, with 26 bases between the two ends.

This clonotype was detected only a few times. V and J are TRBV10-3 and TRBJ2-5; weak D call: TRBD2 (6 bases). The assigned J gene may be wrong: the sequence end matches TRBJ2-7 better. The CDR3 is made up of 14 amino acids. The germline V gene has CDR1 ENHRY and CDR2 SYGVKD. This chain's CDR3 is CAVSPGGTPYEQYF. The CDR3 DNA reads TGTGCCGTATCACCCGGAGGGACTCCCTACGAGCAGTACTTC.

The table lists this clonotype with many counts. At one end the junction does not follow the germline gene, possibly because of a read error. The chain combines TRBV7-9 with TRBJ2-7; 11 bases line up with TRBD2. From germline, CDR1 is SEHNR and CDR2 FQNEAQ (reference sequence). The CDR3 contains 14 residues. CDR3 DNA sequence: TGTGCCAGCAGCCTAGCGGGAGGTGTCTACGAGCAGTACTTC. Residues: CASSLAGGVYEQYF. Variable domain in full (rest from reference TRBV7-9 and TRBJ2-7): DTGVSQNPRHKITKRGQNVTFRCDPISEHNRLYWYRQTLGQGPEFLTYFQNEAQLEKSRLLSDRFSAERPKGSFSTLEIQRTEQGDSAMYLCASSLAGGVYEQYFGPGTRLTVT.

This clonotype was picked up one time. This chain links TRBV9 with TRBJ1-1; D possibly corresponds to TRBD1 (5 bases). V was clipped by 0 bases and J by 2 bases, with 14 bases between them. The CDR3 is 16 residues long. Germline V gene sequence: CDR1 SGDLS, CDR2 YYNGEE. CDR3 sequence (DNA): TGTGCCAGCAGCGTAGAGTTTAATGGGGCAAACACTGAAGCTTTCTTT. This sequence encodes CASSVEFNGANTEAFF.

The table lists this clonotype with a few counts. The gene calls are TRBV25-1 and TRBJ2-7; the D call may be TRBD1 or TRBD2 (5 bases each). CDR1 is MGHDK and CDR2 is SYGVNS in the germline V gene. The CDR3 runs to 17 residues. Trimming stripped 2 bases from V and 0 bases from J, with 17 bases between. CDR3 sequence reads: CASSEVKLGVSSYEQYF. CDR3 DNA sequence: TGTGCCAGCAGTGAAGTCAAGTTGGGGGTCAGCTCCTACGAGCAGTACTTC.

In this sample, this clonotype turned up many times. The V call is TRBV6-4, the J call TRBJ2-1; 10 bases line up with TRBD2. V lost 6 bases to trimming and J lost 6 bases; unmatched junction nucleotides: 8. The CDR3 length is 15 residues. CDR1 is MRHNA, CDR2 SNTAGT, per germline. The DNA for the CDR3 is TGTGCCAGCAGCGTAACTAGCGGGAAGGGCAATGAGCAGTTCTTC. It codes for CASSVTSGKGNEQFF.

This clonotype came up a few times. This CDR3 reads CASSPENGGDYEQYF. Here the CDR3 DNA reads TGTGCCAGCAGTCCAGAAAACGGGGGGGACTACGAGCAGTACTTC. V usage is TRBV27 and J usage is TRBJ2-7; 8 bases agree with TRBD2. The CDR3 totals 15 residues. Trimming removed 5 bases from V and 3 bases from J; junction bases left unmatched: 9. Germline V gene data show CDR1 as MNHEY and CDR2 as SMNVEV (reference sequence).

The chain joins TRBV12-3 or TRBV12-4 to TRBJ1-1; 9 nucleotides agree with TRBD1. The CDR3 contains 14 residues. Trimming cost V 5 bases and J 6 bases; bases outside gene matches: 7. The CDR3 is CASSPGQGSAEAFF. For the CDR3, the DNA is TGTGCCAGCAGTCCGGGACAGGGATCCGCTGAAGCTTTCTTT.

This clonotype was counted between two and nine times. The V and J genes are TRBV6-2 or TRBV6-3 and TRBJ2-5; D remains ambiguous. The J call may be faulty, since TRBJ2-7 better matches the DNA end. CDR3 length equals 14 residues. CDR1 MNHEY and CDR2 SVGEGT come from the germline V gene. The CDR3 is CASSIPSRSYEQYF. The CDR3 coding sequence is TGTGCCAGCAGTATTCCCAGCAGATCCTACGAGCAGTACTTC.

The rearrangement links TRBV5-1 to TRBJ2-7, with D unresolved. Trimming removed 5 bases at V and 2 bases at J, with 8 bases between. CDR1 SGHRS and CDR2 YFSETQ come from the germline V gene. This CDR3 is built from 12 residues. The CDR3 DNA reads TGCGCCAGCAGAGGCGTGACCTACGAGCAGTACTTC. Translating gives CASRGVTYEQYF.

CDR3 sequence: CASSQSCPVPGKLFF. In nucleotides, the CDR3 is TGCGCCAGCAGTCAATCGTGCCCCGTCCCAGGAAAACTGTTTTTT. V is TRBV23-1 and J is TRBJ1-4; D unclear. TRBV23-1 is filed as an ORF, its function uncertain. The length of the CDR3 is 15 residues. Trimming took 0 bases from V and 10 from J, leaving 15 bases between them.

The chain links TRBV6-1 to TRBJ1-2; D gene uncertain. This CDR3 is 15 amino acids long. Germline V lookup: CDR1 MNHNS, CDR2 SASEGT. V was shortened by 0 bases and J by 3 bases, with 11 bases between the two germline ends. The CDR3 protein is CASSEATSIHYGYTF. The CDR3 nucleotides read TGTGCCAGCAGTGAAGCAACGAGTATCCACTATGGCTACACCTTC.

This clonotype has only a few counts. The chain couples TRBV7-6 to TRBJ2-3, with D possibly being TRBD1 or TRBD2 (7 bases each). The CDR3 totals 15 residues. Between the trimmed V and J ends, which lost 4 bases and 4 bases, there was a span of 15 bases. Germline V gene sequence: CDR1 SGHVS, CDR2 FNYEAQ. The DNA for the CDR3 is TGTGCCAGCAGCTCGCTTTCAGGGGGGGCAGATACGCAGTATTTT. Protein: CASSSLSGGADTQYF.

In this sample, this clonotype turned up many times. The V call is TRBV5-6, the J call TRBJ2-5; 11 nucleotides agree with TRBD2. With 4 bases clipped from V and 5 bases from J, the junction kept 7 bases outside the gene matches. In germline, CDR1 is SGHDT, CDR2 YYEEEE. This CDR3 is 15 amino acids long. DNA for the CDR3: TGTGCCAGCAGCCTAACTAGCGGGGGTAGGGAGACCCAGTACTTC. Residues: CASSLTSGGRETQYF.

V is TRBV4-3 and J is TRBJ1-1; D possibly corresponds to TRBD1 (5 bases). The CDR3 covers 16 residues. V was shortened by 0 bases and J by 5 bases, with 16 bases between the two germline ends. The germline CDR1 and CDR2 sequences are LGHNA and YSLEER. CDR3 sequence reads: CASSQEGEGRLTEAFF. As DNA, the CDR3 is TGCGCCAGCAGCCAAGAAGGTGAGGGGCGGTTAACTGAAGCTTTCTTT.

For this clonotype: A much larger clone differs from this one at a single base, so this may be a read error. This chain joins TRBV7-9 and TRBJ2-5; 12 bases map to TRBD1. V dropped 5 bases and J dropped 0; count of bases not matched to a gene: 13. CDR3 length: 19 amino acids. Germline V gene sequence: CDR1 SEHNR, CDR2 FQNEAQ (reference sequence). The DNA for the CDR3 is TGTGCCAGCAGCCAATGGGACAGGGGGCTTCTTGCACACCAAGAGACCCAGTACTTC. Translating it yields CASSQWDRGLLAHQETQYF.

This clonotype came up a few times. One end of the junction varies from germline; a read error may be responsible. J is TRBJ2-5 and V is TRBV11-2; no clear D gene. TRBJ2-7 matches the DNA end more closely, so the J call is doubtful. The CDR3 sequence is 14 residues long. The germline V gene encodes CDR1 SGHAT and CDR2 FQNNGV. The CDR3 nucleotides are TGCGCCAGCAGCAAACCTGCTTTCCCCTACGAGCAGTACTTC. Its protein product is CASSKPAFPYEQYF.

The CDR3 loop reads CASSSRAETQYF. The CDR3 region has the DNA TGTGCCAGCAGTTCCCGGGCGGAGACCCAGTACTTC. V and J are TRBV12-3 or TRBV12-4 and TRBJ2-5; D gene unclear. The CDR3 contains 12 residues. Trimming pared 4 bases from V and 5 bases from J, leaving 8 bases between.